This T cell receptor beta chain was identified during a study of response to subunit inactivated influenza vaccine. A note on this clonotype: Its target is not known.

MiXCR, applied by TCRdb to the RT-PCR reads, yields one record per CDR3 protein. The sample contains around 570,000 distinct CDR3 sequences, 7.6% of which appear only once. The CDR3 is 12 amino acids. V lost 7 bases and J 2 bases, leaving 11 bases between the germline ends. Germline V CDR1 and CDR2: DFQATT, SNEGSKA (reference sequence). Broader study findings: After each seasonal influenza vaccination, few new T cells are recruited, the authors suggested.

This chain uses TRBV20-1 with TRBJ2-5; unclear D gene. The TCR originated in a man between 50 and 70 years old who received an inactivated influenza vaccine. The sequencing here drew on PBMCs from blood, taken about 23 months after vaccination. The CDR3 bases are TGCAGTGTTACACACCAACAAGAGACCCAGTACTTC. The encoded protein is CSVTHQQETQYF.